This entry lists 6 T cell receptor beta chains sequenced from one sample in a study of T cells in Graves' hyperthyroidism and ophthalmopathy. RNA transcripts provided the source from which TCR beta CDR3 regions were amplified. During a first-round RT-PCR of the TCR CDR3, the HTBI primer set was used. TCRdb reanalysed the multiplex PCR reads using MiXCR and keeps one entry per CDR3 protein. In the table there are under 400,000 distinct CDR3 sequences, around 13% of which are singletons. Sequencing input: blood. Receptor source: a woman aged 18-30 years with Graves' hyperthyroidism.

This clonotype has a count of ten or more. This chain connects TRBV20-1 to TRBJ2-7; tentatively, D is TRBD2 (5 bases). CDR1 and CDR2 (germline): DFQATT, SNEGSKA (reference sequence). The CDR3 loop spans 12 amino acids. The CDR3 is CSPQRPGREQYF. CDR3 DNA: TGCAGCCCCCAGCGGCCGGGGAGAGAGCAGTACTTC.

This clonotype was recorded many times. V usage is TRBV7-6 and J usage is TRBJ2-2; 14 nucleotides agree with TRBD2. CDR3 length: 19 residues. CDR1 is SGHVS, CDR2 FNYEAQ, per germline. V was pared by 4 bases and J by 4 bases, with 11 bases of the junction left unmatched. This chain's CDR3 is CASSSPGLAGEGRTGELFF. In DNA, the CDR3 is TGTGCCAGCAGCTCTCCGGGACTAGCGGGGGAAGGTCGCACCGGGGAGCTGTTTTTT.

The rearrangement uses TRBV4-2 and TRBJ2-1, with 9 bases identical to TRBD1. CDR1 LGHNA and CDR2 YNFKEQ come from the germline V gene. Unmatched junction bases numbered 8, after V lost 4 bases and J lost 7 bases. The CDR3 contains 15 residues. CDR3 region: CASSPGTGNLNEQFF. DNA of the CDR3: TGTGCCAGCAGCCCCGGGACAGGGAATTTAAATGAGCAGTTCTTC.

This sequence joins TRBV5-6 and TRBJ1-6; unclear D gene. The CDR3 is made up of 15 amino acids. Per the germline V gene, CDR1 is SGHDT and CDR2 is YYEEEE. The V gene lost 4 bases and the J gene lost 9 bases, with 17 bases spanning the gap. DNA for the CDR3: TGTGCCAGCAGCCCCGTGGCGGGAATTGGTTCACCCCTCCACTTT. Its protein is CASSPVAGIGSPLHF.

V is TRBV4-1 and J is TRBJ1-6; D uncertain. Germline CDR1 reads MGHRA; CDR2 reads YSYEKL. Trimming left V 0 bases short and J 13 bases short, with 13 bases between. The CDR3 is 14 residues long. CDR3 in amino acids: CASSQEPLGSPLHF. The CDR3, as DNA: TGCGCCAGCAGCCAAGAGCCCCTGGGTAGTCCCCTCCACTTT.

This clonotype showed up many times. This chain uses TRBV20-1 with TRBJ2-7; D may match TRBD1 or TRBD2 (5 bases each). V lost 6 bases and J lost 1, with 16 bases in between. CDR3 length: 14 residues. Germline CDR1 reads DFQATT; CDR2 reads SNEGSKA (reference sequence). The CDR3 DNA is TGCAGTGCCCGAGGCCGGGACCGGTCCTACGAGCAGTACTTC. Its protein is CSARGRDRSYEQYF.